This TCR beta chain was identified in a study of cytomegalovirus exposure and HLA in healthy donors. CDR3 length: 16 amino acids. J was trimmed by 0 bases and V by 0 bases; bases with no gene match: 3. The germline V gene encodes CDR1 SGHRS and CDR2 YFSETQ. With 60 Vbeta and 13 Jbeta primers, the PCR was carried out. Profiled with immunoSEQ multiplex PCR; TCRdb holds only in-frame clones, not every one. The sample table sets out approximately 190,000 clones. The chain carries TRBV5-1 and TRBJ2-1, with 7 positions matching TRBD2. The sample consisted of PBMCs. The source is a boy younger than 18 in good health and CMV-seronegative. This chain's CDR3 is CASSLGEGASYNEQFF. The CDR3, as DNA: TGCGCCAGCAGCTTGGGGGAGGGCGCCTCCTACAATGAGCAGTTCTTC.